The clone carrying this T cell receptor (beta chain) has a single count. Its antigen is as yet unknown. This sample was included in a study of vaccination and CD4 T cells after COVID-19. Study-wide context: The peptides that stimulated the cells were overlapping spike peptides from SARS-CoV-2, HCoV-NL63, HCoV-OC43 and HCoV-229E.

Trimming stripped 1 base from V and 4 bases from J, with 2 bases between. Germline CDR1 is DFQATT and CDR2 is SNEGSKA (reference sequence). This CDR3 is 11 amino acids long. With the Oncomine TCR Beta short-read assay, DNA from cultured CD4+ T cells was sequenced. Researchers extracted genomic DNA from CD4+ T cells that had been cultured. TCRdb recomputed calls from the PCR reads with MiXCR, one row per CDR3 protein. The sample includes about 20,000 distinct CDR3 sequences, about four fifths of them seen just once. Treatment here: approximately 9-day PBMC culture with coronavirus spike peptide pools or control peptides (ViraFEST assay). Expansion of antigen-specific T cells with peptide pools by ViraFEST preceded sequencing of TCRs. General study points: 304 of 307 vaccine-specific clones from convalescent patients were spike mono-reactive.

The specimen was CD4+ T cells from blood, cultured in vitro, collected after SARS-CoV-2 vaccination. This TCR was sampled from a human donor who received a COVID-19 vaccine. The chain employs TRBV20-1 and TRBJ1-3; D call uncertain. The CDR3: CSARGGNTIYF. Written as DNA, the CDR3 is TGCAGTGCTAGAGGGGGAAACACCATATATTTT.